The 17 T cell receptor beta chains below all came from one sample that was sequenced in a study of Graves' ophthalmopathy and Graves' hyperthyroidism. Amplifying from RNA transcripts, the study obtained TCR beta CDR3 regions. First-round RT-PCR relied on HTBI primers, and a second-round multiplex PCR came next. TCRdb re-called the multiplex PCR reads through MiXCR, storing one row per CDR3 protein. The sample yields 200,000 to 250,000 distinct CDR3 sequences, 20% to 25% seen once. Input material: peripheral blood. These receptors all stem from a woman in her fifties or sixties with Graves' ophthalmopathy.

This clonotype was detected many times. This chain links TRBV5-1 with TRBJ2-7; TRBD2 is a possible D gene (5 bases). The CDR3 has 14 amino acids. Trimming pared 4 bases from V and 2 bases from J, leaving 13 bases between. Germline V gene lookup returns CDR1 SGHRS and CDR2 YFSETQ. The CDR3 loop is CASSPGGGAYEQYF. The CDR3 DNA follows: TGCGCCAGCAGCCCAGGTGGAGGAGCCTACGAGCAGTACTTC.

This clonotype was recorded many times. The chain uses TRBV27 and TRBJ2-7, with D perhaps TRBD2 (6 bases). The CDR3 has 15 residues. Trimming took off 6 bases at V and 4 bases at J, with 19 bases between the two ends. Germline CDR1 is MNHEY and CDR2 is SMNVEV (reference sequence). CDR3 in DNA: TGTGCCAGCAGCCGGGTGGGGACTGCGGGTTACGAGCAGTACTTC. Translating it yields CASSRVGTAGYEQYF.

On this clonotype: A read error may account for a junction end that differs from germline. This chain joins TRBV28 and TRBJ2-7, with 8 bases aligning to TRBD2. Germline CDR1 and CDR2: MDHEN and SYDVKM. The CDR3 runs to 12 residues. This chain's CDR3 is CASSGGTRIIDF. CDR3 DNA: TGTGCCAGCAGCGGGGGGACTAGAATAATCGACTTC.

The sample holds many counts of this clonotype. The chain joins TRBV12-3 or TRBV12-4 to TRBJ2-7; 8 bases align to TRBD2. The CDR3 spans 13 residues. The V segment lost 7 bases and the J segment 7 bases; nucleotides outside the gene matches: 9. The CDR3 sequence: CASKKREIREQYF. For the CDR3, the DNA is TGTGCCAGCAAAAAGCGGGAGATTAGGGAGCAGTACTTC.

This clonotype was found many times. This sequence joins TRBV6-5 and TRBJ2-7, with TRBD1 as a possible D gene (6 bases). CDR3 length: 15 amino acids. V was cut by 6 bases and J by 1 base, with 16 bases left in between. Germline V gene lookup returns CDR1 MNHEY and CDR2 SVGAGI. DNA for the CDR3: TGTGCCAGCAGCCATCAACGGACAGCTTCCTACGAGCAGTACTTC. Its translation: CASSHQRTASYEQYF.

The chain uses TRBV11-1 and TRBJ2-5; 15 nucleotides match TRBD2. Germline lookup yields CDR1 SGHAT and CDR2 FQDESV (reference sequence). With 6 bases clipped from V and 5 bases from J, the junction kept 13 bases outside the gene matches. CDR3 length equals 18 residues. CDR3 residues: CASRGTSGRSSKRETQYF. CDR3 nucleotides: TGTGCCAGCAGGGGGACTAGCGGGAGGTCCTCCAAGAGGGAGACCCAGTACTTC.

This clonotype turned up a few times. A much more abundant neighbour one base away suggests this may be a read error. The chain uses TRBV11-2 and TRBJ2-2; 7 nucleotides match TRBD1. CDR1 and CDR2 (germline): SGHAT, FQNNGV. The V and J ends lost 4 bases and 3 bases, in that order; junction bases with no gene match: 5. The CDR3 is 15 residues long. In nucleotides, the CDR3 is TGTGCCAGCAGCTCATCACAGGGGTACACCGGGGAGCTGTTTTTT. It specifies CASSSSQGYTGELFF.

The table lists this clonotype with many counts. V gene TRBV18 combines with J gene TRBJ2-5; 13 nucleotides align to TRBD2. The V gene end was trimmed by 4 bases and the J gene end by 1 base; junction bases not matched to a gene: 9. In germline, CDR1 is KGHSH, CDR2 LQKENI. CDR3 length equals 18 residues. The CDR3 loop reads CASSQVWTSGSIQETQYF. The CDR3 bases are TGTGCCAGCTCACAGGTCTGGACTAGCGGGAGTATCCAAGAGACCCAGTACTTC.

The gene calls are TRBV12-3 or TRBV12-4 and TRBJ2-2; D is ambiguous. This CDR3 has 14 amino acids. V was trimmed by 7 bases and J by 4 bases, leaving 13 bases between them. The CDR3 coding sequence is TGTGCCAGCACCGCGGCGGCAGTCACCGGGGAGCTGTTTTTT. It is translated as CASTAAAVTGELFF.

This clonotype occurred many times. This rearrangement joins TRBV5-1 to TRBJ1-1, with D maybe TRBD1 (6 bases). The CDR3 has 13 residues. Germline V gene sequence: CDR1 SGHRS, CDR2 YFSETQ. Trimming left V 4 bases short and J 11 bases short, with 18 bases between. CDR3 bases: TGCGCCAGCAGCGGACCCGGGACACCCAGCGCTTTCTTT. Translating it yields CASSGPGTPSAFF.

There are many counts of this clonotype. Here the CDR3 DNA reads TGTGCCAGCAGCTCAGAACGGTTTGGAGCGGGAGGATTGGTCGCCTACGAGCAGTACTTC. Protein: CASSSERFGAGGLVAYEQYF. This chain uses TRBV7-1 with TRBJ2-7; TRBD2 matches at 9 bases. TRBV7-1 qualifies as an ORF whose function is uncertain. The CDR3 runs 20 residues. Germline trimming cut 1 base from V and 2 bases from J; bases unmatched to any gene: 18.

This clonotype was seen many times. The CDR3 loop is CASSGGEGIAPQHF. The CDR3 DNA is TGTGCCAGCAGTGGAGGGGAGGGAATCGCGCCCCAGCATTTT. The J gene is TRBJ1-5, the V gene TRBV2; D is perhaps TRBD1 (5 bases). CDR1 and CDR2 (germline): SNHLY, FYNNEI. Trimming pared 4 bases from V and 9 bases from J, leaving 16 bases between. The CDR3 covers 14 residues.

In this sample, this clonotype turned up once. The chain links TRBV6-5 to TRBJ1-1; TRBD1 matches at 7 bases. Germline V gives CDR1 MNHEY, CDR2 SVGAGI. Trimming took 5 bases from V and 7 from J; bases not matched to a gene: 7. CDR3 size: 13 residues. CDR3 nucleotides: TGTGCCAGCAGTAACGGCGGGACAGTTGAAGCTTTCTTT. Translated, it gives CASSNGGTVEAFF.

This clonotype came up many times. This chain's CDR3 is CAWSAGRKNTEAFF. The CDR3 nucleotides are TGTGCCTGGAGTGCGGGACGGAAGAACACTGAAGCTTTCTTT. V is TRBV30 and J is TRBJ1-1; maybe TRBD1 (5 bases). Germline lookup yields CDR1 GTSNPN and CDR2 SVGIG (reference sequence). This CDR3 comprises 14 residues. Trimming stripped 1 base from V and 1 base from J, with 10 bases between.

The chain combines TRBV6-1 with TRBJ1-5; D might be TRBD1 (5 bases). Trimming removed 3 bases from V and 2 bases from J, with 11 bases in between. This CDR3 spans 15 amino acids. In germline, CDR1 is MNHNS, CDR2 SASEGT. The CDR3 DNA reads TGTGCCAGCAGTGAGGGGGGAAGGCGCAATCAGCCCCAGCATTTT. Translating it yields CASSEGGRRNQPQHF.

The genes are TRBV6-2 or TRBV6-3 and TRBJ1-1, with 9 bases matching TRBD1. The CDR3 contains 20 residues. Germline CDR1 reads MNHEY; CDR2 reads SVGEGT. Trimming took 0 bases from V and 6 from J; bases not matched to a gene: 20. CDR3 nucleotide sequence: TGTGCCAGCAGTTACTCGAGGGACAGGGTTACCACACGGACCCGGGCTGAAGCTTTCTTT. It yields the protein CASSYSRDRVTTRTRAEAFF.

This clonotype was seen at least ten times. This chain joins TRBV11-2 and TRBJ1-1, with 7 positions matching TRBD1. After removal of 5 bases from V and 3 bases from J, the junction contained 6 bases not matched to a gene. Looked up from germline, CDR1 is SGHAT and CDR2 is FQNNGV. The CDR3 is 14 residues long. CDR3 nucleotide sequence: TGTGCCAGCAGCCCGGGACAGTTATACACTGAAGCTTTCTTT. Amino acid sequence: CASSPGQLYTEAFF.